These 15 T cell receptor beta chains originate from one sample sequenced in a study of blood T cell repertoires in COVID-19. The protocol was immunoSEQ multiplex PCR, while the TCRdb copy is restricted to in-frame clones and leaves out a portion. In the table there are about 91,000 clones, almost 90% of which are singletons. The sequenced sample consisted of peripheral blood. These receptors all come from a woman aged 65 to 85 with acute or convalescent COVID-19.

The chain employs TRBV9 and TRBJ1-2; TRBD1 is a possible D gene (6 bases). Germline CDR1 SGDLS, CDR2 YYNGEE. The CDR3 runs to 14 residues. With 3 bases removed from V and 4 bases from J, the gap between germline ends came to 13 bases. The CDR3 DNA is TGTGCCAGCAGCGCAACAGGGATGAGCTATGGCTACACCTTC. This gives the protein CASSATGMSYGYTF.

Sample share makes this clone medium-sized. This chain links TRBV27 with TRBJ1-4; D call uncertain. V was trimmed by 5 bases and J by 5 bases, leaving 9 bases between them. Germline V gene sequence: CDR1 MNHEY, CDR2 SMNVEV (reference sequence). The CDR3 is 13 residues long. The CDR3 loop is CASSDEGNEKLFF. The CDR3 DNA is TGTGCCAGCAGTGACGAGGGAAATGAAAAACTGTTTTTT. The full variable domain, rest sourced from reference TRBV27 and TRBJ1-4, is EAQVTQNPRYLITVTGKKLTVTCSQNMNHEYMSWYRQDPGLGLRQIYYSMNVEVTDKGDVPEGYKVSRKEKRNFPLILESPSPNQTSLYFCASSDEGNEKLFFGSGTQLSVL.

This chain uses TRBV6-1 with TRBJ1-5; D call uncertain. CDR1 and CDR2 (germline): MNHNS, SASEGT. V dropped 2 bases and J dropped 3 bases, with 11 bases sitting between them. The CDR3 covers 15 residues. For the CDR3, the DNA is TGTGCCAGCAGTGAACAACGCGGGCCCAATCAGCCCCAGCATTTT. The encoded protein is CASSEQRGPNQPQHF.

The rearrangement uses TRBV15 and TRBJ1-4, with D maybe TRBD1 (6 bases). Germline lookup yields CDR1 LNHNV and CDR2 YYDKDF (reference sequence). The CDR3 runs 16 residues. With 2 bases removed from V and 3 bases from J, the gap between germline ends came to 13 bases. The CDR3 nucleotides read TGTGCCACCAGCAGAAGCGGGGGGGCAGCTAATGAAAAACTGTTTTTT. Amino acids: CATSRSGGAANEKLFF.

The V call is TRBV12-5, the J call TRBJ1-5; no definite D call. V was trimmed by 6 bases and J by 4 bases, leaving 22 bases between them. Germline CDR1 LGHNT, CDR2 FRNRAP. The CDR3 has 17 amino acids. DNA for the CDR3: TGTGCTAGTGGCCCCGGTCGGAACGGGGAGGAGAATCAGCCCCAGCATTTT. This encodes CASGPGRNGEENQPQHF.

The chain is built from TRBV27 and TRBJ2-5; possibly TRBD1 for D (6 bases). CDR1 is MNHEY and CDR2 is SMNVEV in the germline V gene (reference sequence). V lost 3 bases and J lost 5, with 10 bases in between. CDR3 length: 13 amino acids. The CDR3 DNA follows: TGTGCCAGCAGTTTTGGGGGCAGCGAGACCCAGTACTTC. Translating gives CASSFGGSETQYF.

This clone is a singleton in its sample. The V call is TRBV15, the J call TRBJ1-5; no clear D. Per the germline V gene, CDR1 is LNHNV and CDR2 is YYDKDF (reference sequence). Trimming took 2 bases from V and 4 from J, leaving 3 bases between them. The CDR3 runs 12 residues. In nucleotides, the CDR3 is TGTGCCACCAGCAGACCAAATCAGCCCCAGCATTTT. It yields the protein CATSRPNQPQHF.

In DNA, the CDR3 is TGTGCCATCAGTGCAACGGGGGGCGTCGATACGCAGTATTTT. This translates into CAISATGGVDTQYF. The chain has TRBV10-3 and TRBJ2-3; maybe TRBD2 (7 bases). Germline V gene data show CDR1 as ENHRY and CDR2 as SYGVKD. The CDR3 runs 14 residues. Trimming took 4 bases from V and 6 from J, leaving 14 bases between them.

This chain connects TRBV19 to TRBJ2-5, with 8 bases fitting TRBD2. Germline CDR1 LNHDA, CDR2 SQIVND (reference sequence). V lost 5 bases, J lost 5 bases, and 10 bases stayed unmatched. The CDR3 runs 15 residues. The CDR3 DNA is TGTGCCAGTAGTGCCCAGGGTAGCGGGGTGGAGACCCAGTACTTC. Its protein is CASSAQGSGVETQYF.

The V gene is TRBV2, the J gene TRBJ2-5, with 7 bases lining up with TRBD1. Germline V gene data show CDR1 as SNHLY and CDR2 as FYNNEI. Trimming at V came to 6 bases and at J to 5 bases, leaving 6 bases not matched to a gene. The CDR3 loop spans 13 amino acids. The CDR3 nucleotides read TGTGCCAGCAGCACAGGGGTTTGGGAGACCCAGTACTTC. It translates to CASSTGVWETQYF.

V gene TRBV7-6 combines with J gene TRBJ2-1, with D possibly TRBD2 on 5 matching bases. Germline V lookup: CDR1 SGHVS, CDR2 FNYEAQ. The CDR3 length is 16 residues. V dropped 4 bases and J dropped 6 bases, with 19 bases sitting between them. CDR3 loop: CASSSKWAGTVNEQFF. The CDR3 DNA reads TGTGCCAGCAGCTCTAAATGGGCGGGTACCGTCAATGAGCAGTTCTTC.

This clone was counted a few times. J is TRBJ2-7 and V is TRBV2, with TRBD1 matching over 9 bases. This CDR3 has 14 amino acids. Trimming took 7 bases from V and 6 from J; bases not matched to a gene: 10. Germline-derived CDR1 and CDR2 are SNHLY and FYNNEI. Here the CDR3 DNA reads TGTGCCAGCATTCGAAACGACAGGGGGTCCGAGCAGTACTTC. Amino acid sequence: CASIRNDRGSEQYF.

This chain uses TRBV29-1 with TRBJ1-2, with D perhaps TRBD1 (6 bases). The V end lost 4 bases, the J end lost 9 bases, and 15 bases lay between the germline ends. The CDR3 spans 12 residues. CDR1 is SQVTM, CDR2 ANQGSEA, per germline. CDR3 region: CSVALGGASYTF. The CDR3 nucleotides are TGCAGCGTTGCTTTGGGGGGGGCGAGCTACACCTTC.

The chain uses TRBV28 and TRBJ1-2; D perhaps matches TRBD1 (6 bases). CDR3 length: 14 residues. CDR1 and CDR2 from the germline V gene are MDHEN and SYDVKM. With 6 bases removed from V and 4 bases from J, the gap between germline ends came to 15 bases. CDR3 nucleotide sequence: TGTGCCAGCAGCAAAGGGGGGGGGCCCTATGGCTACACCTTC. Protein: CASSKGGGPYGYTF.

The chain couples TRBV13 to TRBJ2-7; 7 nucleotides agree with TRBD2. Germline V CDR1 and CDR2: PRHDT, FYEKMQ (reference sequence). The CDR3 contains 14 residues. V lost 1 base, J lost 2 bases, and 2 bases stayed unmatched. The CDR3 DNA is TGTGCCAGCAGCTTAGAGCGGGGTACCTACGAGCAGTACTTC. Protein: CASSLERGTYEQYF.